This TCR beta chain was documented in a study of post-analysis software for immune sequencing data. Study overall: Relapsing-remitting, secondary progressive and progressive-relapsing forms made up the multiple sclerosis disease courses.

Prepared TCR beta cDNA libraries contained unique molecular identifiers. Via MiXCR, TCRdb re-called the PCR reads, giving one row per CDR3 protein. Of around 250,000 distinct CDR3 sequences in the sample, roughly a third are singletons; the top ten hold around 5.2%. Points from the study as a whole: F measure grouped same-batch samples tightly together.

This clonotype has at least ten counts. Antigen specificity is unknown. The specimen sequenced was blood. The origin of this receptor is a girl aged 5 to 17 with multiple sclerosis.

In DNA form, the CDR3 reads TGTGCCAGCAGCTTAGCAGGTGGCGAAAAACTGTTTTTT. This translates into CASSLAGGEKLFF. The chain is built from TRBV7-9 and TRBJ1-4; D is undetermined. CDR3 size: 13 residues. Germline values: CDR1 SEHNR, CDR2 FQNEAQ (reference sequence). V lost 0 bases to trimming and J lost 8 bases, with 7 bases between them. The variable domain in full, with the rest retrieved from reference TRBV7-9 and TRBJ1-4, is DTGVSQNPRHKITKRGQNVTFRCDPISEHNRLYWYRQTLGQGPEFLTYFQNEAQLEKSRLLSDRFSAERPKGSFSTLEIQRTEQGDSAMYLCASSLAGGEKLFFGSGTQLSVL.